The rows below give T cell receptor beta chains drawn from one sample of a study of blood T cells in healthy people across ages. TCRdb re-derived calls from the 5' RACE reads in MiXCR, one entry per CDR3 protein. The sample holds 780,000 or so distinct CDR3 sequences, less than 70% seen once. The sample consisted of blood. Receptor source: a man older than 75 in good health. Each CDR3 is given with its conserved first and last residue. D genes are given only for firm matches. For some rows the clone size is stated as once, few or many, or as a class when expanded; others skip it.

V: TRBV10-3
D: .
J: TRBJ2-1
size: .
CDR3: CAIRGLRDSSYNEQFF
DNA: TGTGCCATCAGGGGTCTCCGGGACTCCTCCTACAATGAGCAGTTCTTC

V: TRBV29-1
D: TRBD2
J: TRBJ2-1
size: many
CDR3: CSGGAGTTTYNEQFF
DNA: TGCAGCGGAGGGGCTGGGACTACTACCTACAATGAGCAGTTCTTC

V: TRBV24-1
D: TRBD2
J: TRBJ2-7
size: .
CDR3: CATSAPTAGPSYNEQYF
DNA: TGTGCCACCAGTGCTCCTACAGCGGGACCCTCCTACAATGAGCAGTACTTC

V: TRBV12-3/TRBV12-4
D: .
J: TRBJ2-1
size: .
CDR3: CASSEGETQFF
DNA: TGTGCCAGCAGTGAGGGGGAGACCCAGTTCTTC

V: TRBV5-1
D: TRBD1
J: TRBJ2-1
size: .
CDR3: CASSLRTGEDNEQFF
DNA: TGCGCCAGCAGCTTAAGGACAGGGGAGGACAATGAGCAGTTCTTC

V: TRBV29-1
D: .
J: TRBJ2-7
size: many
CDR3: CSVAGASYEQYF
DNA: TGCAGCGTTGCAGGGGCGTCCTACGAGCAGTACTTC

V: TRBV20-1
D: .
J: TRBJ2-6
size: .
CDR3: CSAAPGTGANVLTF
DNA: TGCAGTGCGGCCCCCGGGACCGGGGCCAACGTCCTGACTTTC

V: TRBV7-2
D: .
J: TRBJ2-7
size: .
CDR3: CASSPYREAEQYF
DNA: TGTGCCAGCAGCCCCTACAGGGAAGCCGAGCAGTACTTC

V: TRBV5-1
D: .
J: TRBJ1-2
size: .
CDR3: CASSLGVQGSGYTF
DNA: TGCGCCAGCAGCCTAGGGGTCCAGGGTAGCGGCTACACCTTC

V: TRBV3-1
D: .
J: TRBJ2-1
size: few
CDR3: CASSKGQGARGNEQFF
DNA: TGTGCCAGCAGCAAGGGGCAAGGGGCCCGGGGCAATGAGCAGTTCTTC

V: TRBV20-1
D: TRBD2
J: TRBJ2-5
size: .
CDR3: CSARLSGGETQYF
DNA: TGCAGTGCTAGACTTAGCGGGGGTGAGACCCAGTACTTC

V: TRBV24-1
D: TRBD1
J: TRBJ2-5
size: .
CDR3: CATSDFRTGLGETQYF
DNA: TGTGCCACCAGTGATTTCCGGACAGGACTGGGAGAGACCCAGTACTTC

V: TRBV21-1
D: .
J: TRBJ2-1
size: .
CDR3: CASRGGRFSNEQFF
DNA: TGTGCCAGCAGGGGGGGCCGTTTCTCCAATGAGCAGTTCTTC

V: TRBV20-1
D: .
J: TRBJ2-7
size: once
CDR3: CSAPKEGPGSYNEQYF
DNA: TGCAGTGCTCCAAAGGAGGGGCCAGGCTCCTACAATGAGCAGTACTTC

V: TRBV21-1
D: .
J: TRBJ2-1
size: .
CDR3: CASRLPGLAGGNEQFF
DNA: TGTGCCAGCAGATTACCGGGACTAGCGGGAGGAAATGAGCAGTTCTTC

V: TRBV28
D: .
J: TRBJ2-7
size: few
CDR3: CASSRAFGEQYF
DNA: TGTGCCAGCAGCCGCGCTTTTGGCGAGCAGTACTTC

V: TRBV4-1
D: .
J: TRBJ2-3
size: many
CDR3: CASSPQQGGERYAYF
DNA: TGCGCCAGCAGCCCGCAGCAGGGGGGAGAGAGATACGCGTATTTT

V: TRBV7-3
D: TRBD2
J: TRBJ2-5
size: .
CDR3: CASSLSGRAVETQYF
DNA: TGTGCCAGCAGCTTAAGTGGGAGGGCCGTGGAGACCCAGTACTTC

V: TRBV2
D: .
J: TRBJ1-2
size: few
CDR3: CASSANGQLAGYTF
DNA: TGTGCCAGCAGTGCGAACGGCCAGCTGGCTGGCTACACCTTC

V: TRBV7-2
D: TRBD2
J: TRBJ2-1
size: .
CDR3: CASSTRAGVGEQFF
DNA: TGTGCCAGCAGCACACGAGCGGGAGTGGGAGAGCAGTTCTTC

V: TRBV28
D: TRBD1
J: TRBJ1-1
size: once
CDR3: CASRTDRGHTEAFF
DNA: TGTGCCAGCAGAACGGACAGGGGCCACACTGAAGCTTTCTTT

V: TRBV2
D: TRBD1
J: TRBJ1-1
size: .
CDR3: CAGSTDRVTEAFF
DNA: TGTGCCGGCAGCACGGACAGGGTCACTGAAGCTTTCTTT

V: TRBV6-5
D: .
J: TRBJ2-7
size: .
CDR3: CASSYRSANSYNEQYF
DNA: TGTGCCAGCAGTTACCGTAGCGCGAACTCCTACAATGAGCAGTACTTC

V: TRBV7-7
D: .
J: TRBJ2-1
size: .
CDR3: CASSSGTGVINEQFF
DNA: TGTGCTAGCAGCAGCGGGACAGGAGTAATCAATGAGCAGTTCTTC

V: TRBV9
D: TRBD1
J: TRBJ2-5
size: .
CDR3: CASSVGMGQGETQYF
DNA: TGTGCCAGCAGCGTAGGAATGGGACAGGGGGAGACCCAGTACTTC

V: TRBV20-1
D: TRBD2
J: TRBJ2-3
size: few
CDR3: CSASFGGRPDTQYF
DNA: TGCAGTGCTAGTTTTGGCGGGAGGCCAGATACGCAGTATTTT

V: TRBV11-3
D: .
J: TRBJ2-7
size: .
CDR3: CASSSTGEQYF
DNA: TGTGCCAGCAGCTCGACCGGGGAGCAGTACTTC

V: TRBV12-3/TRBV12-4
D: .
J: TRBJ2-1
size: .
CDR3: CASSLSGIYNEQFF
DNA: TGTGCCAGCAGTTTGAGCGGAATCTACAATGAGCAGTTCTTC

V: TRBV3-1
D: .
J: TRBJ2-6
size: .
CDR3: CASSQTGGSSGANVLTF
DNA: TGTGCCAGCAGCCAGACCGGTGGAAGCTCTGGGGCCAACGTCCTGACTTTC

V: TRBV7-9
D: TRBD2
J: TRBJ2-3
size: .
CDR3: CASSLGGLAGDGTDTQYF
DNA: TGTGCCAGCAGCTTAGGGGGACTAGCGGGAGACGGCACAGATACGCAGTATTTT

V: TRBV9
D: TRBD2
J: TRBJ2-2
size: .
CDR3: CASSGGDYNTGELFF
DNA: TGTGCCAGCAGCGGAGGGGACTACAACACCGGGGAGCTGTTTTTT

V: TRBV10-2
D: .
J: TRBJ2-2
size: few
CDR3: CASRFLNTGELFF
DNA: TGCGCCAGCAGGTTCTTGAACACCGGGGAGCTGTTTTTT

V: TRBV18
D: .
J: TRBJ2-1
size: .
CDR3: CASSRTGTDNEQFF
DNA: TGTGCCAGCTCACGAACCGGGACGGACAATGAGCAGTTCTTC

V: TRBV7-3
D: TRBD2
J: TRBJ2-5
size: .
CDR3: CASSATSGRESQETQYF
DNA: TGTGCCAGCAGCGCTACTAGCGGGAGGGAGTCCCAAGAGACCCAGTACTTC

V: TRBV27
D: TRBD2
J: TRBJ2-4
size: .
CDR3: CASSPSRLAGGSEQYF
DNA: TGTGCCAGCAGTCCTTCGAGACTAGCGGGAGGCTCGGAGCAGTACTTC

V: TRBV6-2/TRBV6-3
D: TRBD1
J: TRBJ2-1
size: many
CDR3: CATTRQGDHNEQFF
DNA: TGTGCCACCACTCGACAGGGGGACCACAATGAGCAGTTCTTC

V: TRBV2
D: TRBD1
J: TRBJ2-7
size: few
CDR3: CASTQDRGEQYF
DNA: TGTGCCAGCACCCAGGACAGGGGCGAGCAGTACTTC

V: TRBV25-1
D: .
J: TRBJ1-2
size: .
CDR3: CASSPPAGAYGYTF
DNA: TGTGCCAGCAGTCCTCCGGCGGGCGCCTATGGCTACACCTTC

V: TRBV29-1
D: .
J: TRBJ2-1
size: few
CDR3: CSVEVTRANEQFF
DNA: TGCAGCGTTGAGGTGACTAGGGCCAATGAGCAGTTCTTC

V: TRBV12-3/TRBV12-4
D: TRBD2
J: TRBJ2-1
size: few
CDR3: CASDFRLSGSGGVEQFF
DNA: TGTGCCAGCGATTTTCGACTTAGCGGGTCGGGAGGAGTCGAGCAGTTCTTC

V: TRBV4-1
D: TRBD1
J: TRBJ1-1
size: .
CDR3: CASSLRDRGIMNTEAFF
DNA: TGCGCCAGCAGCCTCCGGGACAGGGGGATTATGAACACTGAAGCTTTCTTT

V: TRBV7-9
D: .
J: TRBJ1-4
size: .
CDR3: CASSSSRATNEKLFF
DNA: TGTGCCAGCAGCTCCAGTAGGGCAACTAATGAAAAACTGTTTTTT

V: TRBV4-1
D: TRBD1
J: TRBJ2-2
size: .
CDR3: CASSQDRPNTGELFF
DNA: TGCGCCAGCAGCCAGGACAGGCCAAACACCGGGGAGCTGTTTTTT

V: TRBV6-5
D: .
J: TRBJ2-1
size: .
CDR3: CASRWGPSYNEQFF
DNA: TGTGCCAGCAGGTGGGGACCCTCCTACAATGAGCAGTTCTTC

V: TRBV14
D: .
J: TRBJ2-7
size: .
CDR3: CASSQVRYYEQYF
DNA: TGTGCCAGCAGCCAAGTACGGTACTACGAGCAGTACTTC

V: TRBV20-1
D: .
J: TRBJ1-1
size: .
CDR3: CSARDIRNTEAFF
DNA: TGCAGTGCTAGAGACATTCGGAACACTGAAGCTTTCTTT

V: TRBV7-2
D: TRBD1
J: TRBJ1-2
size: .
CDR3: CASSLGPRQGMGGYGYTF
DNA: TGTGCCAGCAGCTTGGGACCGCGACAGGGGATGGGTGGGTATGGCTACACCTTC

V: TRBV4-1
D: .
J: TRBJ2-1
size: .
CDR3: CASSQLGVGLNEQFF
DNA: TGCGCCAGCAGCCAACTGGGTGTAGGTCTCAATGAGCAGTTCTTC

V: TRBV27
D: .
J: TRBJ2-7
size: few
CDR3: CASKRQDTYEQYF
DNA: TGTGCCAGCAAGCGACAGGATACCTACGAGCAGTACTTC

V: TRBV24-1
D: TRBD2
J: TRBJ2-1
size: .
CDR3: CATEAGGNYNEQFF
DNA: TGTGCCACCGAGGCGGGAGGGAATTACAATGAGCAGTTCTTC

V: TRBV28
D: .
J: TRBJ2-1
size: .
CDR3: CAGSYGNEQFF
DNA: TGTGCCGGCAGTTACGGAAATGAGCAGTTCTTC

V: TRBV7-2
D: .
J: TRBJ2-2
size: .
CDR3: CASRGTANTGELFF
DNA: TGTGCCAGCCGCGGGACGGCGAACACCGGGGAGCTGTTTTTT